A selection of T cell receptor beta chains follows, all from one sample in a study of long-term antiretroviral therapy in people with HIV. Generated by immunoSEQ multiplex PCR, the TCRdb table keeps only in-frame clones and is missing some. The sample has 13,000 or so clones, about 78% seen once. The specimen comprised unsorted PBMCs, sampled 1.3 years after starting antiretroviral therapy. These receptors originate from a woman between 18 and 29 years old with HIV. The CDR3 runs from the conserved cysteine through the conserved F or W. The order of the fields is D gene, V gene, clone size, J gene, CDR3 DNA, CDR3 protein. A D gene is named only where the DNA matches it firmly. Part of the rows lack a size; the others show once, few, many or a class for expanded clones.

D gene: .; V gene: TRBV19; clone size: .; J gene: TRBJ2-7; CDR3 DNA: TGTGCCAGCAGTAGAGGGGCAGCATCCTACGAGCAGTACTTC; CDR3 protein: CASSRGAASYEQYF
D gene: TRBD1; V gene: TRBV6-1; clone size: .; J gene: TRBJ1-2; CDR3 DNA: TGTGCCAGCCAGGGGGGAGGGGGCGCTAGGTATGGCTACACCTTC; CDR3 protein: CASQGGGGARYGYTF
D gene: .; V gene: TRBV5-1; clone size: .; J gene: TRBJ1-1; CDR3 DNA: TGCGCCAGCAGTGGGGGCGCGGACACTGAAGCTTTCTTT; CDR3 protein: CASSGGADTEAFF
D gene: .; V gene: TRBV7-9; clone size: .; J gene: TRBJ1-5; CDR3 DNA: TGTGCCAGCAGTGGCGGGGAAGGAAACCAGCCCCAGCATTTT; CDR3 protein: CASSGGEGNQPQHF
D gene: .; V gene: TRBV7-6; clone size: medium-sized; J gene: TRBJ2-3; CDR3 DNA: TGTGCCAGCAGCTTAGCGGAGGATACGCAGTATTTT; CDR3 protein: CASSLAEDTQYF
D gene: .; V gene: TRBV19; clone size: .; J gene: TRBJ2-5; CDR3 DNA: TGTGCCAGTAGCGGGGCTATCCAAGAGACCCAGTACTTC; CDR3 protein: CASSGAIQETQYF
D gene: .; V gene: TRBV27; clone size: .; J gene: TRBJ2-1; CDR3 DNA: TGTGCCAGCAGAATTCGGGGGCCTAATGACAATGAGCAGTTCTTC; CDR3 protein: CASRIRGPNDNEQFF
D gene: TRBD1; V gene: TRBV28; clone size: .; J gene: TRBJ1-4; CDR3 DNA: TGTGCCAGCAGTGAGGGGGCTAGAAATGAAAAACTGTTTTTT; CDR3 protein: CASSEGARNEKLFF
D gene: .; V gene: TRBV30; clone size: .; J gene: TRBJ2-7; CDR3 DNA: TGTGCCTGGAGTGACGGATTAACCTACGAGCAGTACTTC; CDR3 protein: CAWSDGLTYEQYF
D gene: TRBD2; V gene: TRBV11-2; clone size: .; J gene: TRBJ2-3; CDR3 DNA: TGTGCCAGCAGCCTCACCGGACTAGCGGGGGGGCCGATGGAGTATTTT; CDR3 protein: CASSLTGLAGGPMEYF